The next 8 T cell receptor beta chains were all read from a single sample in a study of CXCR3-negative and CXCR3-positive naive CD8 T cells. Study results and caveats: Researchers report that CXCR3-positive naive cells carry more hydrophobic TRB CDR3s than CXCR3-negative naive cells.

cDNA libraries for TRB were generated by 5' RACE incorporating UMI labels. With the 5' RACE reads reprocessed, TCRdb shows one record per CDR3 protein and no DNA. The repertoire table contains about 63,000 distinct CDR3 sequences. Which antigens these TCRs recognize remains unknown. Material: naive CXCR3+ CD8+ T cells from blood. This sample's subset: CD45RO-CCR7+CD27+CD95- naive CD8+ T cells expressing CXCR3 (TNR3+). Receptors were obtained from a human donor in good health. Some clones in this sample may be carry-over from other donors' samples.

The chain employs TRBV11-2 and TRBJ2-1; lacking DNA, the TRBD2 call made by TCRdb goes unchecked. The CDR3 totals 16 residues. Germline V gives CDR1 SGHAT, CDR2 FQNNGV. CDR3 region: CASSLEEIAGYNEQLF.

This chain joins TRBV9 and TRBJ1-1. CDR3 length: 12 residues. Germline V gene data show CDR1 as SGDLS and CDR2 as YYNGEE. CDR3 residues: CASSSLSTEAFF.

V usage is TRBV21-1 and J usage is TRBJ1-2. TRBV21-1 is recorded as a pseudogene. CDR3 length equals 13 residues. The CDR3 sequence: CASSKVRKGDYTF.

The CDR3 protein is CASSPKGGVENTEAFF. This chain links TRBV7-3 with TRBJ1-1; the TCRdb D gene call, TRBD1, has no DNA to confirm it. CDR1 SGHTA and CDR2 FQGTGA come from the germline V gene. CDR3 length: 16 amino acids. Together with reference TRBV7-3 and TRBJ1-1, the CDR3 gives the full variable domain: GAGVSQTPSNKVTEKGKYVELRCDPISGHTALYWYRQSLGQGPEFLIYFQGTGAADDSGLPNDRFFAVRPEGSVSTLKIQRTERGDSAVYLCASSPKGGVENTEAFFGQGTRLTVV.

J is TRBJ2-3 and V is TRBV12-3 or TRBV12-4; no DNA is available, so the TRBD1 call from TCRdb remains unchecked. The length of the CDR3 is 17 residues. CDR3 region: CASDPLLGGYGTDTQYF.

V and J are TRBV7-2 and TRBJ2-7; TCRdb gives TRBD2 as the D gene, but with no DNA this cannot be confirmed. The CDR3 length is 14 residues. In germline, CDR1 is SGHTA, CDR2 FQGNSA. CDR3 amino acids: CASSLVGASYEQYF.

The chain joins TRBV30 to TRBJ1-1. The V gene's germline CDR1 is GTSNPN and CDR2 SVGIG (reference sequence). The CDR3 totals 12 residues. The CDR3: CAWSLLNTEAFF.

This chain uses TRBV29-1 with TRBJ2-1; TCRdb names TRBD2, which stays unverified in the absence of DNA. Per germline, CDR1 SQVTM and CDR2 ANQGSEA. The CDR3 spans 13 residues. The CDR3: CSVEDPEGNEQFF.